These T cell receptor beta chains were read from a single sample in a study of blood T cell repertoires in COVID-19. Sequencing used immunoSEQ multiplex PCR; TCRdb keeps in-frame clones, though not all of them. The sample includes about 71,000 clones, 75% to 85% seen only once; the top ten take 6.5% to 7.5%. Sequencing input: peripheral blood. Every receptor here comes from a man aged 25 to 40 with COVID-19, enrolled during active disease. The CDR3 runs from the conserved cysteine through the conserved F or W. A D gene is named only where the DNA matches it firmly. Size is omitted from some rows. Given values are once, few, many or a class for expanded clones.

TRBV4-2,TRBJ1-1,NA,TRBD1,TGTGCCAGCAGCGAGGGATCGACAGGGACCCTCACTGAAGCTTTCTTT,CASSEGSTGTLTEAFF
TRBV2,TRBJ2-7,NA,NA,TGTGCCAGCAGTGACTCGGGGTACGAGCAGTACTTC,CASSDSGYEQYF
TRBV9,TRBJ2-1,NA,TRBD2,TGTGCCAGCAATATAGCGGGAGAGTGGAATGAGCAGTTCTTC,CASNIAGEWNEQFF
TRBV18,TRBJ2-7,NA,NA,TGTGCCAGCTCACCAGTTGGAGGGAGGCCCCCTCGGGAGCAGTACTTC,CASSPVGGRPPREQYF
TRBV2,TRBJ2-7,few,NA,TGTGCCAGCAGGGACACAGCCTACGAGCAGTACTTC,CASRDTAYEQYF
TRBV29-1,TRBJ2-2,NA,NA,TGCAGCGTGGAGGATTTGGGCGGGGAGCTGTTTTTT,CSVEDLGGELFF
TRBV5-1,TRBJ2-1,NA,NA,TGCGCCAGCAGCCCAGTGAGCGGCTACAATGAGCAGTTCTTC,CASSPVSGYNEQFF
TRBV6-4,TRBJ2-2,NA,TRBD2,TGTGCCAGCAGTGACCGATATGAGGGACTAGCGGGAATCGGGGAGCTGTTTTTT,CASSDRYEGLAGIGELFF
TRBV6-6,TRBJ2-2,NA,NA,TGTGCCAGCAGAAGCCCACCGGCGGAGGAGCTGTTTTTT,CASRSPPAEELFF
TRBV24-1,TRBJ2-3,NA,NA,TGTGCCACCGCCCGCAGAGATACGCAGTATTTT,CATARRDTQYF
TRBV11-3,TRBJ2-1,NA,NA,TGTGCCAGCAGCCGCGAAAAGACACGGCAGTTCTTC,CASSREKTRQFF
TRBV7-2,TRBJ1-5,once,NA,TGTGCCAGCAGCTCGGACCCGGGAAATCAGCCCCAGCATTTT,CASSSDPGNQPQHF
TRBV19,TRBJ1-5,once,TRBD1,TGTGCCAGTACTCTTCGGACAGGGACGGTGCAGCCCCAGCATTTT,CASTLRTGTVQPQHF
TRBV19,TRBJ2-7,NA,TRBD1,TGTGCCAGTAGAAGGACAGGTAACTACGAGCAGTACTTC,CASRRTGNYEQYF
TRBV10-3,TRBJ2-3,NA,NA,TGTGCCATCAGTGAGACCGGGACTAGCACAGATACGCAGTATTTT,CAISETGTSTDTQYF
TRBV7-8,TRBJ2-1,few,TRBD2,TGTGCCAGCAGCCCCTTAGCGGGTAGCTCCTACAATGAGCAGTTCTTC,CASSPLAGSSYNEQFF
TRBV11-2,TRBJ1-1,few,TRBD1,TGTGCCAGCAGCTCTTGGACAGGTCTCACTGAAGCTTTCTTT,CASSSWTGLTEAFF
TRBV28,TRBJ2-7,NA,TRBD1,TGTGCCAGCAGACAATCCGGGACAGCCTACGAGCAGTACTTC,CASRQSGTAYEQYF
TRBV28,TRBJ1-5,NA,NA,TGTGCCAGCAGCTCCGACAGGAGCAATCAGCCCCAGCATTTT,CASSSDRSNQPQHF
TRBV7-3,TRBJ1-2,NA,NA,TGTGCCAGCAGCTCGAATTCCCAGGGATGGGGCTACACCTTC,CASSSNSQGWGYTF
TRBV4-1,TRBJ1-5,NA,NA,TGCGCCAGCAGCCAAGAAATCGGCCAGGAGGGTCAGCCCCAGCATTTT,CASSQEIGQEGQPQHF
TRBV6-6,TRBJ2-7,NA,TRBD2,TGTGCCAGCAGGTCCGGGACTAGCGAGCGCGAGCAGTACTTC,CASRSGTSEREQYF
TRBV27,TRBJ2-3,NA,TRBD2,TGTGCCAGCAGTTTAGCCCGGGGGGGTAGTACGCAGTATTTT,CASSLARGGSTQYF
TRBV5-1,TRBJ2-6,NA,NA,TGCGCCAGCAGCTTGGGGCAAATAATTTCCTCTGGGGCCAACGTCCTGACTTTC,CASSLGQIISSGANVLTF
TRBV21-1,TRBJ1-2,NA,NA,TGTGCCAGCAGCAATGGGGCGGGGGCTCGGGGCTACACCTTC,CASSNGAGARGYTF
TRBV4-2,TRBJ1-2,NA,TRBD1,TGTGCCAGCAGCCAAGATCGGGACAGGGTGTCCGGCTACACCTTC,CASSQDRDRVSGYTF
TRBV6-5,TRBJ2-7,NA,TRBD1,TGTGCCAGCAGTTTCCGGACAGGTCAGGACGAGCAGTACTTC,CASSFRTGQDEQYF
TRBV18,TRBJ2-2,NA,TRBD2,TGTGCCAGCTCATCCCTTTTGCTAGCGGGAAACACCGGGGAGCTGTTTTTT,CASSSLLLAGNTGELFF
TRBV5-4,TRBJ1-2,NA,NA,TGTGCCAGCAGTCCACCGACAGGCGGTAACTATGGCTACACCTTC,CASSPPTGGNYGYTF
TRBV30,TRBJ1-2,NA,TRBD1,TGTGCCTGGAGCCGGGACAGCTATAACTATGGCTACACCTTC,CAWSRDSYNYGYTF
TRBV5-4,TRBJ2-1,NA,NA,TGTGCCAGCAGCCCGTCGGACTCTAGCTCCTACAATGAGCAGTTCTTC,CASSPSDSSSYNEQFF
TRBV7-2,TRBJ1-1,NA,NA,TGTGCCAGCAGCTTAGCCGAGCACACTGAAGCTTTCTTT,CASSLAEHTEAFF
TRBV3-1/TRBV3-2,TRBJ1-2,NA,NA,TGTGCCAGCAGCCAACTACAGGCAAACTATGGCTACACCTTC,CASSQLQANYGYTF
TRBV9,TRBJ1-4,once,TRBD1,TGTGCCAGCAGCGTAGCGCAGGGGGTGGAGGAAAAACTGTTTTTT,CASSVAQGVEEKLFF
TRBV2,TRBJ2-3,NA,TRBD2,TGTGCCAGCAGGAATAGCGGGAGTTACTCAGATACGCAGTATTTT,CASRNSGSYSDTQYF
TRBV7-9,TRBJ2-7,NA,TRBD1,TGTGCCAGCAGCAGACGGGACAGCTACACTTCCTACGAGCAGTACTTC,CASSRRDSYTSYEQYF
TRBV9,TRBJ2-5,NA,NA,TGTGCCAGCAGCGGCTCTAGGGAGACCCAGTACTTC,CASSGSRETQYF
TRBV14,TRBJ2-7,NA,NA,TGTGCCAGCAGCCAAGGCCTCCAGGGATTGCAGTACTTC,CASSQGLQGLQYF
TRBV14,TRBJ2-7,NA,TRBD2,TGTGCCAGCAGACCCGAACTGGCGGGAGGCCCTGACCCCTTCTACGAGCAGTACTTC,CASRPELAGGPDPFYEQYF
TRBV30,TRBJ1-5,NA,TRBD1,TGTGCCTGGACGAAGGGGGCCGACGAGCAGCCCCAGCATTTT,CAWTKGADEQPQHF
TRBV6-6,TRBJ1-5,NA,NA,TGTGCCAGCAGCCCTTCAGGGAATCAGCCCCAGCATTTT,CASSPSGNQPQHF
TRBV6-4,TRBJ2-3,NA,TRBD2,TGTGCCAGCAGTGTCACCTGGAGTAGCGGGAGTACAGATACGCAGTATTTT,CASSVTWSSGSTDTQYF